This entry features one T cell receptor (beta chain) sequence. Its antigen remains unknown. Only in-frame clones appear in the TCRdb table, and some are missing; sequencing was by immunoSEQ multiplex PCR. Among more than 40,000 clones listed, about four fifths were seen once. This sample was taken from a study of STAT5B mutations in CD4+ large granular lymphocyte leukemia. Across the study: Among healthy controls, a particular HLA allele went with more CDR3 'QG' motifs. Study-wide findings and caveats: Patient CD4-sorted repertoires stayed more clonal than healthy ones after leukemic-clone removal. Top patient clones used TRBV06 genes more often: 8/27 versus 2/35 in controls.

Deletions cut 4 bases from V and 0 bases from J, with 12 bases between. The CDR3 is 16 amino acids. CDR1 and CDR2 (germline): SGHAT, FQNNGV. This TCR derives from a human donor in good health. This chain joins TRBV11-2 and TRBJ1-4; no clear D gene. The specimen sequenced was CD4+ T cells from blood buffy coats. The CDR3 nucleotides read TGTGCCAGCAGCTCTTACACCCTTGCAACTAATGAAAAACTGTTTTTT. Protein: CASSSYTLATNEKLFF.